One sample yielded the 16 T cell receptor beta chains listed below, sequenced in a study of somatic mutations in cytotoxic T cells in rheumatoid arthritis. The method was immunoSEQ multiplex PCR; TCRdb's version includes in-frame clones alone and lacks a portion of them. The profile shows some 10,000 clones, 75% to 95% of them singletons. The sequenced sample consisted of CD8+ T cells sorted from blood. Receptors originate from a woman aged 18-35 years with rheumatoid arthritis.

This sequence joins TRBV11-3 and TRBJ1-1; 7 nucleotides agree with TRBD1. The CDR3 is 16 amino acids. V gave up 1 base and J gave up 8 bases; unmatched junction bases: 13. Germline V gene sequence: CDR1 SGHNT, CDR2 YENEEA. The CDR3 coding sequence is TGTGCCAGCAGCTTAGGTGGCAGGGGGAACCCTAAGGAAGCTTTCTTT. Amino acids: CASSLGGRGNPKEAFF.

The chain carries TRBV6-5 and TRBJ1-2; 10 bases match TRBD1. V was clipped by 0 bases and J by 2 bases; unmatched bases: 0. This CDR3 is 15 amino acids long. CDR1 and CDR2 from the germline V gene are MNHEY and SVGAGI. As DNA, the CDR3 is TGTGCCAGCAGTTACTCGGGACAGGGGAACTATGGCTACACCTTC. Translation: CASSYSGQGNYGYTF.

This rearrangement joins TRBV9 to TRBJ1-1; possible D gene TRBD1, 6 bases. The V and J ends lost 0 bases and 4 bases respectively, with 10 bases between them. This CDR3 has 14 amino acids. From germline, CDR1 is SGDLS and CDR2 YYNGEE. The CDR3 spells CASSVGGQGTEAFF. In nucleotides, the CDR3 is TGTGCCAGCAGCGTAGGGGGGCAGGGCACTGAAGCTTTCTTT.

The V and J genes are TRBV10-3 and TRBJ2-7; 9 positions agree with TRBD2. Per the germline V gene, CDR1 is ENHRY and CDR2 is SYGVKD. The V segment lost 0 bases and the J segment 0 bases; nucleotides outside the gene matches: 3. The CDR3 has 16 amino acids. The CDR3 reads CAISESETSGSYEQYF. The CDR3 DNA is TGTGCCATCAGTGAGTCCGAGACTAGCGGCTCCTACGAGCAGTACTTC.

J is TRBJ2-1 and V is TRBV9; 13 nucleotides line up with TRBD2. Germline lookup yields CDR1 SGDLS and CDR2 YYNGEE. This CDR3 is 15 amino acids long. The J segment lost 8 bases and the V segment lost 6 bases, leaving 8 bases of the junction unmatched. The CDR3 DNA reads TGTGCCAGCACCGGCACTAGCGGGAGGGTGGATGAGCAGTTCTTC. Translated: CASTGTSGRVDEQFF. Full variable domain (rest looked up from reference TRBV9 and TRBJ2-1): DSGVTQTPKHLITATGQRVTLRCSPRSGDLSVYWYQQSLDQGLQFLIQYYNGEERAKGNILERFSAQQFPDLHSELNLSSLELGDSALYFCASTGTSGRVDEQFFGPGTRLTVL.

The chain employs TRBV7-2 and TRBJ2-5, with 16 bases aligning to TRBD2. Germline V CDR1 and CDR2: SGHTA, FQGNSA. V trimming: 5 bases; J trimming: 5 bases; junction bases outside the gene matches: 11. CDR3 length: 18 residues. The CDR3 DNA reads TGTGCCAGCAGCCCAGCGGGACTAGCGGGAGGGATGTGGGAGACCCAGTACTTC. Its protein is CASSPAGLAGGMWETQYF. Full variable domain (remainder filled in from reference TRBV7-2 and TRBJ2-5): GAGVSQSPSNKVTEKGKDVELRCDPISGHTALYWYRQSLGQGLEFLIYFQGNSAPDKSGLPSDRFSAERTGGSVSTLTIQRTQQEDSAVYLCASSPAGLAGGMWETQYFGPGTRLLVL.

J is TRBJ2-5 and V is TRBV4-1, with a tentative D call TRBD1 (7 bases). In germline, CDR1 is MGHRA, CDR2 YSYEKL. Deletions cut 0 bases from V and 7 bases from J, with 18 bases between. The CDR3 consists of 16 residues. For the CDR3, the DNA is TGCGCCAGCAGCCAAGATACAGGGGACGGCGGGGTGACCCAGTACTTC. Translating it yields CASSQDTGDGGVTQYF.

The rearrangement uses TRBV9 and TRBJ2-5; 9 bases align to TRBD2. This CDR3 spans 18 amino acids. Germline V lookup: CDR1 SGDLS, CDR2 YYNGEE. With V trimmed by 0 bases and J by 3 bases, 12 bases remained unmatched. CDR3 loop: CASSVGGGAGGRKETQYF. The CDR3 nucleotides read TGTGCCAGCAGCGTAGGCGGGGGGGCTGGGGGGAGGAAAGAGACCCAGTACTTC. Full variable domain (outside the CDR3, taken from reference TRBV9 and TRBJ2-5): DSGVTQTPKHLITATGQRVTLRCSPRSGDLSVYWYQQSLDQGLQFLIQYYNGEERAKGNILERFSAQQFPDLHSELNLSSLELGDSALYFCASSVGGGAGGRKETQYFGPGTRLLVL.

The chain links TRBV7-8 to TRBJ1-1; TRBD1 is a possible D gene (5 bases). The V end was cut by 4 bases, the J end by 3 bases, with 21 bases between. There are 17 residues in the CDR3. From germline, CDR1 is SGHVS and CDR2 FQNEAQ. CDR3 amino acids: CASSWGGSPASHTEAFF. The CDR3 nucleotides are TGTGCCAGCAGCTGGGGGGGATCGCCGGCTTCCCACACTGAAGCTTTCTTT.

J is TRBJ2-2 and V is TRBV19; 9 bases fit TRBD2. Germline V gives CDR1 LNHDA, CDR2 SQIVND (reference sequence). The ends lost 0 bases at V and 11 bases at J; junction bases unmatched: 10. The CDR3 spans 16 residues. The CDR3 reads CASSIDTTSGRLELFF. CDR3 nucleotides: TGTGCCAGTAGTATAGATACGACTAGCGGACGTCTTGAGCTGTTTTTT.

The CDR3 loop is CASSQDGLAGPGGTQYF. CDR3 bases: TGCGCCAGCAGCCAAGATGGGCTAGCGGGGCCGGGAGGGACCCAGTACTTC. The V gene is TRBV4-3, the J gene TRBJ2-5; TRBD2 matches 9 bases. Germline V lookup: CDR1 LGHNA, CDR2 YSLEER. This CDR3 has 17 residues. J gave up 7 bases and V 0 bases, and 12 bases lay outside the gene matches.

V gene TRBV23-1 combines with J gene TRBJ2-7; perhaps TRBD1 as D (6 bases). TRBV23-1 is an ORF; its function is uncertain. Trimming took off 0 bases at V and 0 bases at J, with 15 bases between the two ends. The CDR3 runs to 17 residues. The CDR3 loop is CASSQSFGDKSSYEQYF. The CDR3 bases are TGCGCCAGCAGTCAATCGTTCGGGGACAAGAGCTCCTACGAGCAGTACTTC.

For this clone: At the DNA level, this CDR3 is encoded by other sequences in the same sample as well. This chain connects TRBV29-1 to TRBJ1-1; 7 bases agree with TRBD1. With 7 bases clipped from V and 6 bases from J, the junction kept 2 bases outside the gene matches. Germline V gene data show CDR1 as SQVTM and CDR2 as ANQGSEA. The CDR3 covers 10 residues. The CDR3 reads CSGGQPEAFF. CDR3 DNA sequence: TGCAGCGGGGGACAGCCTGAAGCTTTCTTT.

In this sample, this clone turned up once. CDR3 in DNA: TGTGCCAGCAGTTATGGGCTAGCGTACTACGAGCAGTACTTC. This translates into CASSYGLAYYEQYF. The rearrangement uses TRBV6-5 and TRBJ2-7, with a weak D call TRBD2 (6 bases). CDR1 MNHEY and CDR2 SVGAGI come from the germline V gene. V lost 3 bases and J 3 bases, leaving 12 bases between the germline ends. This CDR3 is built from 14 residues.

The rearrangement links TRBV7-6 to TRBJ2-3, with 13 bases fitting TRBD2. V lost 5 bases and J lost 7; bases outside the gene matches: 15. Germline V gene data show CDR1 as SGHVS and CDR2 as FNYEAQ. The CDR3 runs 18 residues. The CDR3 nucleotides are TGTGCCAGCAGCCGGAACCGACTAGCGGGGGGTGCTTCGAATACGCAGTATTTT. Protein product: CASSRNRLAGGASNTQYF.

On this clone: One end of the junction varies from germline; a read error may be responsible. The V call is TRBV7-3, the J call TRBJ2-1; 9 bases map to TRBD1. Per the germline V gene, CDR1 is SGHTA and CDR2 is FQGTGA. The CDR3 spans 12 residues. The DNA of the CDR3 is TGTGTCAGCAGCGGGACAGGGAATGAGCAGTTCTTC. Its translation is CVSSGTGNEQFF.